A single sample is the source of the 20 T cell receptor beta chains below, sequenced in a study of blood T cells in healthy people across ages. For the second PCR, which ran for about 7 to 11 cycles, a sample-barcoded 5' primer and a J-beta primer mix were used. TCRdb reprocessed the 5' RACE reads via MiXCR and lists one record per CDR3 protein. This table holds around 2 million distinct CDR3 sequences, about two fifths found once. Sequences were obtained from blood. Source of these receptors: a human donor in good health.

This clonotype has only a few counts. For the CDR3, the DNA is TGCGCCAGCAGCCAAGTGTCGACAGGGGACTATGGCTACACCTTC. This sequence encodes CASSQVSTGDYGYTF. This chain links TRBV4-3 with TRBJ1-2, with 8 bases aligning to TRBD1. The CDR3 has 15 residues. Germline loops: CDR1 LGHNA, CDR2 YSLEER. Unmatched junction bases numbered 4, after V lost 1 base and J lost 3 bases.

As DNA, the CDR3 is TGTGCCATCAGTGAGTCGCTGATAAGGGGCGTCTCTGGAAACACCATATATTTT. This translates into CAISESLIRGVSGNTIYF. The rearrangement joins TRBV10-3 to TRBJ1-3; the D gene is possibly TRBD1 (5 bases). Germline V lookup: CDR1 ENHRY, CDR2 SYGVKD. Trimming stripped 0 bases from V and 0 bases from J, with 15 bases between. This CDR3 has 18 residues.

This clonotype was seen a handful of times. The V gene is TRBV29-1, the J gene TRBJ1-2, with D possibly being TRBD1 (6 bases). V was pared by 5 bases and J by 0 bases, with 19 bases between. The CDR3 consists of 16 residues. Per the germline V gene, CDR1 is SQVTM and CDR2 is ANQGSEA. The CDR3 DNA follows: TGCAGCGTTTACGATACCGGGACACCCACTAACTATGGCTACACCTTC. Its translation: CSVYDTGTPTNYGYTF.

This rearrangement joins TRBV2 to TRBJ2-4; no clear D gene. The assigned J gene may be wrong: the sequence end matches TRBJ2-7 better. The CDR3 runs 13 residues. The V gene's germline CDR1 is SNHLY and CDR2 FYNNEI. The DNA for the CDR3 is TGTGCCAGCAGTGGAATTAAACTCTACGAGCAGTACTTC. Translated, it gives CASSGIKLYEQYF.

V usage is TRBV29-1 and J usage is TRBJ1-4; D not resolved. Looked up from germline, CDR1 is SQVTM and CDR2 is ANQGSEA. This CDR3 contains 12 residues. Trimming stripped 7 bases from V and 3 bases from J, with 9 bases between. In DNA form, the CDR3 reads TGCAGCGGAGGAGCTCCTAATGAAAAACTGTTTTTT. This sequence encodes CSGGAPNEKLFF.

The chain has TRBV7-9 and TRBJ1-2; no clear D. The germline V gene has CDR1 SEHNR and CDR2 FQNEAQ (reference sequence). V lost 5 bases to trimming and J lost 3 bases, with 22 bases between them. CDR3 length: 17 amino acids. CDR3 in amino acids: CASSPKGDYIYYYGYTF. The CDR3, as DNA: TGTGCCAGCAGCCCAAAGGGTGATTATATCTATTACTATGGCTACACCTTC.

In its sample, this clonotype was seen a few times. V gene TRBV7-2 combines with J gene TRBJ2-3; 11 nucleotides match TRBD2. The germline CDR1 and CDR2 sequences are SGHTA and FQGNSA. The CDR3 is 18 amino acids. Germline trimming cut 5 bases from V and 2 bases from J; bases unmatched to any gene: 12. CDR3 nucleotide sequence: TGTGCCAGCAGCCCCCTAGCGGGGGGACGGTCGTTCACAGATACGCAGTATTTT. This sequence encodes CASSPLAGGRSFTDTQYF. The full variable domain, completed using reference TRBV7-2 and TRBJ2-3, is GAGVSQSPSNKVTEKGKDVELRCDPISGHTALYWYRQSLGQGLEFLIYFQGNSAPDKSGLPSDRFSAERTGGSVSTLTIQRTQQEDSAVYLCASSPLAGGRSFTDTQYFGPGTRLTVL.

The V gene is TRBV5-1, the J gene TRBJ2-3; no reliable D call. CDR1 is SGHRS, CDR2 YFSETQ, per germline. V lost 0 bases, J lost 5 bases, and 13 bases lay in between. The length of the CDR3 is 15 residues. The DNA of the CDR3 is TGCGCCAGCAGCTTGGCCAGCCCAGCCAGAGATACGCAGTATTTT. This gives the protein CASSLASPARDTQYF.

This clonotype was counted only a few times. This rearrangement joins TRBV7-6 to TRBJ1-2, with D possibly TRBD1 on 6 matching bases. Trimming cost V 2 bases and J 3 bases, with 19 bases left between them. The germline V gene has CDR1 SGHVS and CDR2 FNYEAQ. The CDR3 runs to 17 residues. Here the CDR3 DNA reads TGTGCCAGCAGCTTAAATATCAGGACAGCAGGACACTATGGCTACACCTTC. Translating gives CASSLNIRTAGHYGYTF.

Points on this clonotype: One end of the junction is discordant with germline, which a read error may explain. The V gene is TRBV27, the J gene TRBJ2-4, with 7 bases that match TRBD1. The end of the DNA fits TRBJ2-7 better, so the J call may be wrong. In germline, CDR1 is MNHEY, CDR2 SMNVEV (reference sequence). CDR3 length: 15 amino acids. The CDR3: CASSEGQWRTYEQYF. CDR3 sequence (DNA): TGTGCTAGCAGCGAGGGACAGTGGAGAACTTACGAGCAGTACTTC.

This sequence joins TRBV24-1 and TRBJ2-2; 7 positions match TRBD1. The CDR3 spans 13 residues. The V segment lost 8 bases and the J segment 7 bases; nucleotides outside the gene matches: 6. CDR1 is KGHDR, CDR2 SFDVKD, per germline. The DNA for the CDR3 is TGTGCCACCACCCGACAGGGAAGCGGGGAGCTGTTTTTT. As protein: CATTRQGSGELFF.

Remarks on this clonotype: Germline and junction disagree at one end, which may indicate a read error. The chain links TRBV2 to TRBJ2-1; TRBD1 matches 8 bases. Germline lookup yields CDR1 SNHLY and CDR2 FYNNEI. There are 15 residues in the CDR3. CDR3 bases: TGTGCCGGCAGTGATGCCAGGGGGCGCGTCTATGAGCAGTTCTTC. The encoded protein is CAGSDARGRVYEQFF.

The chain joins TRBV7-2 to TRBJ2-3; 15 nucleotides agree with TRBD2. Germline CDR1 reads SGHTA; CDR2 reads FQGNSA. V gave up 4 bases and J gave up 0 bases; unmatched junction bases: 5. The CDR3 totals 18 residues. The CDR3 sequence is CASSSGTSGGSSTDTQYF. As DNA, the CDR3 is TGTGCCAGCAGCTCCGGGACTAGCGGGGGGAGCAGCACAGATACGCAGTATTTT.

This CDR3 is CSAGLLAYEQYF. CDR3 in DNA: TGCAGTGCTGGTTTACTAGCGTACGAGCAGTACTTC. The chain links TRBV20-1 to TRBJ2-7, with 7 bases matching TRBD2. The CDR3 covers 12 residues. Germline V CDR1 and CDR2: DFQATT, SNEGSKA (reference sequence). V shed 5 bases and J 4 bases; nucleotides not matched to a gene: 5.

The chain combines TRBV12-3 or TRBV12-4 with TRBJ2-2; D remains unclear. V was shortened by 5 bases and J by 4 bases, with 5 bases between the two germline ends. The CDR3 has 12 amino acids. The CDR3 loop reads CASSSLTGELFF. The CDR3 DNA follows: TGTGCCAGCAGTAGTCTCACCGGGGAGCTGTTTTTT.

CDR3 residues: CASSPVGTTQETQYF. CDR3 coding DNA: TGCGCCAGCAGCCCAGTAGGGACTACTCAAGAGACCCAGTACTTC. This rearrangement joins TRBV5-1 to TRBJ2-5; 7 bases are a match to TRBD2. V gave up 4 bases and J gave up 2 bases; unmatched junction bases: 8. Germline V gene data show CDR1 as SGHRS and CDR2 as YFSETQ. The CDR3 loop spans 15 amino acids.

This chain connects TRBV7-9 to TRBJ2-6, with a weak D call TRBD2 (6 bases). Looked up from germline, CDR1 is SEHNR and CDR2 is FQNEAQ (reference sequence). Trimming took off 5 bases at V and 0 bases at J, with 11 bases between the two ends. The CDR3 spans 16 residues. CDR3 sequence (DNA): TGTGCCAGCAGCGGACTACAAATCTCTGGGGCCAACGTCCTGACTTTC. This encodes CASSGLQISGANVLTF.

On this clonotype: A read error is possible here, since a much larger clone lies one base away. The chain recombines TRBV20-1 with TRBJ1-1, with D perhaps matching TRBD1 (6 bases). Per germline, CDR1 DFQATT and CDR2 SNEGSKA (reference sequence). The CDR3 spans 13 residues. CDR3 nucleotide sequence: TGCAGTGTTAGAGATAGCAGGGGAAGTTGGGCTTTCTTT. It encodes CSVRDSRGSWAFF.

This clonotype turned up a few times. CDR3 in DNA: TGTGCCAGCAGTGGACAGGGGGCAGGCACTGAAGCTTTCTTT. Translating it yields CASSGQGAGTEAFF. This chain links TRBV3-1 with TRBJ1-1; 11 nucleotides line up with TRBD1. This CDR3 has 14 amino acids. J lost 4 bases, V lost 6 bases, and 4 bases had no gene match. Germline V gives CDR1 LGHDT, CDR2 YNNKEL (reference sequence). Supplemented by reference TRBV3-1 and TRBJ1-1, the full variable domain reads DTAVSQTPKYLVTQMGNDKSIKCEQNLGHDTMYWYKQDSKKFLKIMFSYNNKELIINETVPNRFSPKSPDKAHLNLHINSLELGDSAVYFCASSGQGAGTEAFFGQGTRLTVV.

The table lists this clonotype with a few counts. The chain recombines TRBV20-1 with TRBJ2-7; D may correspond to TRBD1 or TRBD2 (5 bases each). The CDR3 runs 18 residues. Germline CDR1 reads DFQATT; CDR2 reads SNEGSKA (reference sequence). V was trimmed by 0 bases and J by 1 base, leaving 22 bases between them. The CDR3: CSARDFEGRVWGSYEQYF. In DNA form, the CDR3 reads TGCAGTGCTAGAGATTTCGAAGGGCGGGTGTGGGGGTCCTACGAGCAGTACTTC.